This is a list of T cell receptor beta chains from one sample in a study of T-cell reconstitution after alpha-beta-depleted transplantation in children. TCRdb itself ran the PCR reads through MiXCR, one entry per CDR3 protein. The sample consists of around 190,000 distinct CDR3 sequences, roughly 6.6% of them appearing once. Sequencing was performed on PBMCs, taken before TCRalphabeta/CD19-depleted stem cell transplant. These receptors all stem from a boy under 10 years old with acute lymphoblastic leukemia, due to receive a stem cell transplant. The CDR3 runs from the conserved cysteine through the conserved F or W. The D gene is left open where the match is weak. Clone size is not always given. Where it is, it says once, few, many or a class for expanded clones.

cdr3_nt: TGCAGTGCTACCGGGACTAGCGGCCAAGAGACCCAGTACTTC
cdr3_aa: CSATGTSGQETQYF
v_call: TRBV20-1
j_call: TRBJ2-5
d_call: TRBD2
clone_size: many

cdr3_nt: TGCAGTGCTAGAGATGGTCAGAGGAATCAGCCCCAGCATTTT
cdr3_aa: CSARDGQRNQPQHF
v_call: TRBV20-1
j_call: TRBJ1-5
d_call: -
clone_size: many

cdr3_nt: TGCAGTGCTACGGAGAGGGGCAATGAGCAGTTCTTC
cdr3_aa: CSATERGNEQFF
v_call: TRBV20-1
j_call: TRBJ2-1
d_call: -
clone_size: many

cdr3_nt: TGTGCCAGCAGCCCGGAGGGACAGACGTACGGCTACACCTTC
cdr3_aa: CASSPEGQTYGYTF
v_call: TRBV7-2
j_call: TRBJ1-2
d_call: TRBD1
clone_size: medium-sized

cdr3_nt: TGCGCCAGCAGCCCCAGGACCCTAGATACGCAGTATTTT
cdr3_aa: CASSPRTLDTQYF
v_call: TRBV5-1
j_call: TRBJ2-3
d_call: -
clone_size: many

cdr3_nt: TGTGCCAGCAGCCCTAGCGGGGGCCCGGAGACCCAGTACTTC
cdr3_aa: CASSPSGGPETQYF
v_call: TRBV12-3/TRBV12-4
j_call: TRBJ2-5
d_call: TRBD2
clone_size: -

cdr3_nt: TGCGCCAGCAGCTTGATGGGACAGGAACATGAAAAACTGTTTTTT
cdr3_aa: CASSLMGQEHEKLFF
v_call: TRBV5-1
j_call: TRBJ1-4
d_call: TRBD1
clone_size: -

cdr3_nt: TGTGCCAGCATCGGGGGCTCCTACGAGCAGTACTTC
cdr3_aa: CASIGGSYEQYF
v_call: TRBV28
j_call: TRBJ2-7
d_call: -
clone_size: many

cdr3_nt: TGTGCCAGCAGCCAGTCCACGGGGGGCGCAGGAGAGACCCAGTACTTC
cdr3_aa: CASSQSTGGAGETQYF
v_call: TRBV4-2
j_call: TRBJ2-5
d_call: -
clone_size: many

cdr3_nt: TGCAGCGGGGCCGCCACAGATACGCAGTATTTT
cdr3_aa: CSGAATDTQYF
v_call: TRBV29-1
j_call: TRBJ2-3
d_call: -
clone_size: many

cdr3_nt: TGCGCCAGCAGCGGGGGGGCCGATCCCAGGGAGCTGTTTTTT
cdr3_aa: CASSGGADPRELFF
v_call: TRBV5-1
j_call: TRBJ2-2
d_call: -
clone_size: -

cdr3_nt: TGTGCCAGCAGGACCACGGACGGGGTTGTGGAGCTGTTTTTT
cdr3_aa: CASRTTDGVVELFF
v_call: TRBV2
j_call: TRBJ2-2
d_call: -
clone_size: -

cdr3_nt: TGTGCCAGCACCTATACGGCGGGTTCCTACAATGAGCAGTTCTTC
cdr3_aa: CASTYTAGSYNEQFF
v_call: TRBV7-2
j_call: TRBJ2-1
d_call: -
clone_size: many

cdr3_nt: TGTGCCAGCAGCTTGGAGTGGTCGGCCAACGGAGGAAACACCATATATTTT
cdr3_aa: CASSLEWSANGGNTIYF
v_call: TRBV5-5
j_call: TRBJ1-3
d_call: -
clone_size: -